The present T cell receptor beta chain was sequenced within a study of tumor-infiltrating lymphocytes in primary liver carcinoma. Notes on the study in general: Only about 7-24% of top clones were detected in each of the five tumor regions.

Production of TCR beta cDNA used around 500 ng total RNA together with a constant-region primer. Slightly modified ARM-PCR, run as three nested multiplex PCR rounds, produced the TCR beta libraries. Researchers ran the first two PCR rounds for 10 cycles each with TRBV1-TRBV30 forward primers and a C-beta reverse primer. Each CDR3 protein gets one entry after TCRdb re-called the multiplex PCR reads with MiXCR. This table has tens of thousands of distinct CDR3 sequences, about two thirds appearing once. As to this clonotype: Antigen: not known.

Germline-derived CDR1 and CDR2 are SNHLY and FYNNEI. This CDR3 spans 15 amino acids. V lost 8 bases, J lost 4 bases, and 5 bases stayed unmatched. Unsorted bulk tissue of roughly 18-31 mg yielded co-extracted RNA and DNA. Patients were treatment-naive with chronic HBV infection. The source is a woman aged 55-70 years with primary liver carcinoma and hepatitis B virus infection. Sequencing input: liver tumor tissue from sampling region 4. Subset of the sample: tumor region T4, right-lateral pole. J is TRBJ2-3 and V is TRBV2; 14 bases fit TRBD2. CDR3 coding DNA: TGTGCCAGCGGGACTAGCGGGAGTCGGGCAGATACGCAGTATTTT. As protein: CASGTSGSRADTQYF.